Each of the 9 T cell receptor beta chains below was sequenced from the same sample in a study of cytomegalovirus exposure and HLA in healthy donors. Produced via immunoSEQ multiplex PCR; TCRdb's table is partial and in-frame only. Of about 240,000 clones listed, around nine tenths are singletons. Sample: PBMCs. The source is a young man in good health and CMV-seronegative.

The chain has TRBV5-6 and TRBJ2-7; TRBD2 agrees at 9 bases. V gave up 9 bases and J gave up 0 bases; unmatched junction bases: 7. The CDR3 runs to 14 residues. Germline lookup yields CDR1 SGHDT and CDR2 YYEEEE. CDR3 nucleotides: TGTGCCACCCACCCTAGCGGGAACTCCTACGAGCAGTACTTC. Translating gives CATHPSGNSYEQYF.

V is TRBV5-4 and J is TRBJ2-7; D gene unclear. CDR3 length equals 11 residues. Per germline, CDR1 SGHNT and CDR2 YYREEE (reference sequence). The V gene lost 4 bases and the J gene lost 4 bases, with 6 bases spanning the gap. The CDR3 region is CASSREYEQYF. The CDR3 DNA reads as TGTGCCAGCAGCCGAGAATACGAGCAGTACTTC.

The genes are TRBV2 and TRBJ2-5; D is unclear. V was pared by 7 bases and J by 4 bases, with 16 bases between. This CDR3 region has 14 residues. The V gene's germline CDR1 is SNHLY and CDR2 FYNNEI. The CDR3 DNA reads TGTGCCAGCATCATATCGGGTCCGGGAGAGACCCAGTACTTC. This sequence encodes CASIISGPGETQYF.

The CDR3 nucleotides are TGTGCCAGCAGTTCCCAAACGGGACAGGGTGCCGAAAAACTGTTTTTT. It specifies CASSSQTGQGAEKLFF. The chain carries TRBV27 and TRBJ1-4, with 9 bases that match TRBD1. The germline V gene has CDR1 MNHEY and CDR2 SMNVEV (reference sequence). The ends lost 4 bases at V and 8 bases at J; junction bases unmatched: 11. This CDR3 comprises 16 residues. The complete variable domain, with remaining parts taken from reference TRBV27 and TRBJ1-4, reads EAQVTQNPRYLITVTGKKLTVTCSQNMNHEYMSWYRQDPGLGLRQIYYSMNVEVTDKGDVPEGYKVSRKEKRNFPLILESPSPNQTSLYFCASSSQTGQGAEKLFFGSGTQLSVL.

The genes are TRBV11-2 and TRBJ2-7; 7 nucleotides match TRBD1. Germline-derived CDR1 and CDR2 are SGHAT and FQNNGV. V dropped 5 bases and J dropped 6; count of bases not matched to a gene: 25. The CDR3 runs to 19 residues. The CDR3 nucleotides are TGTGCCAGCAGCCCCGTCGGGCTGGGCCAGGGGGTGCGGATGACCGAGCAGTACTTC. Translation: CASSPVGLGQGVRMTEQYF. Together with reference TRBV11-2 and TRBJ2-7, the CDR3 gives the full variable domain: EAGVAQSPRYKIIEKRQSVAFWCNPISGHATLYWYQQILGQGPKLLIQFQNNGVVDDSQLPKDRFSAERLKGVDSTLKIQPAKLEDSAVYLCASSPVGLGQGVRMTEQYFGPGTRLTVT.

The chain couples TRBV29-1 to TRBJ2-3; 8 nucleotides agree with TRBD2. The CDR3 is 15 amino acids. Looked up from germline, CDR1 is SQVTM and CDR2 is ANQGSEA. Trimming removed 4 bases from V and 1 base from J; junction bases left unmatched: 7. The CDR3 loop reads CSVALMREGTDTQYF. CDR3 bases: TGCAGCGTTGCTCTGATGCGGGAGGGCACAGATACGCAGTATTTT.

This chain connects TRBV29-1 to TRBJ2-7; 7 nucleotides align to TRBD2. The CDR3 totals 12 residues. In germline, CDR1 is SQVTM, CDR2 ANQGSEA. The V segment lost 3 bases and the J segment 2 bases; nucleotides outside the gene matches: 1. Here the CDR3 DNA reads TGCAGCGTTGAGGGGGGGGCCTACGAGCAGTACTTC. Protein product: CSVEGGAYEQYF.

This chain uses TRBV19 with TRBJ1-1; D possibly corresponds to TRBD1 (6 bases). The CDR3 is 13 residues long. Deletions cut 7 bases from V and 4 bases from J, with 13 bases between. Per the germline V gene, CDR1 is LNHDA and CDR2 is SQIVND (reference sequence). CDR3 sequence reads: CASTTGTGTEAFF. The DNA of the CDR3 is TGTGCCAGTACCACAGGGACGGGCACTGAAGCTTTCTTT. The whole variable domain, filled in from reference TRBV19 and TRBJ1-1, reads DGGITQSPKYLFRKEGQNVTLSCEQNLNHDAMYWYRQDPGQGLRLIYYSQIVNDFQKGDIAEGYSVSREKKESFPLTVTSAQKNPTAFYLCASTTGTGTEAFFGQGTRLTVV.

This chain joins TRBV29-1 and TRBJ2-7; 7 bases are a match to TRBD2. With 0 bases clipped from V and 3 bases from J, the junction kept 5 bases outside the gene matches. Germline values: CDR1 SQVTM, CDR2 ANQGSEA. The CDR3 runs to 14 residues. The CDR3 reads CSVEEASGNYEQYF. The CDR3 DNA follows: TGCAGCGTTGAAGAGGCAAGCGGGAACTACGAGCAGTACTTC.